This entry lists 19 T cell receptor beta chains sequenced from one sample in a study of shared clonotypes between healthy human individuals. Assay used: immunoSEQ multiplex PCR; TCRdb lists only in-frame clones, some missing. The sample consists of over a million clones, 75% to 80% of them appearing once. The sample taken for sequencing was memory CD4+ T cells from PBMCs. Documented subset: CD45RA-negative fraction. These receptors were collected from a man in his late teens or twenties in good health. Some clones in this sample may be carry-over from other donors' samples.

On this clone itself: With a far larger clone one base away, a read error is the likely cause. The genes are TRBV14 and TRBJ2-5; no firm D call. The CDR3 loop spans 11 amino acids. Trimming removed 5 bases at V and 5 bases at J, with 6 bases between. CDR1 is SGHDN, CDR2 FVKESK, per germline. CDR3 coding DNA: TGTGCCAGCAGCTTGTCGGAGACCCAGTACTTC. Protein: CASSLSETQYF.

The sample holds a few counts of this clone. The rearrangement joins TRBV6-5 to TRBJ1-4; 12 bases map to TRBD1. V was pared by 6 bases and J by 8 bases, with 7 bases of the junction left unmatched. CDR1 is MNHEY, CDR2 SVGAGI, per germline. The CDR3 sequence is 15 residues long. The chain's CDR3 is CASSRTGTGGEKLFF. CDR3 nucleotide sequence: TGTGCCAGCAGCCGGACCGGGACAGGGGGCGAAAAACTGTTTTTT.

This chain connects TRBV7-3 to TRBJ2-3; 12 bases fit TRBD2. CDR3 size: 14 residues. J was trimmed by 5 bases and V by 8 bases; bases with no gene match: 5. Germline CDR1 is SGHTA and CDR2 is FQGTGA. The CDR3 region is CASGRLAGEDTQYF. In DNA form, the CDR3 reads TGTGCCAGCGGTCGACTAGCGGGAGAAGATACGCAGTATTTT.

J is TRBJ1-5 and V is TRBV28; 9 bases are a match to TRBD1. Per the germline V gene, CDR1 is MDHEN and CDR2 is SYDVKM. J gave up 4 bases and V 5 bases, and 6 bases lay outside the gene matches. The CDR3 runs 15 residues. The CDR3 sequence: CASSPMGTGNQPQHF. DNA for the CDR3: TGTGCCAGCAGTCCTATGGGGACAGGGAATCAGCCCCAGCATTTT.

This clone showed up many times. Other nucleotide sequences in the sample specify the same CDR3. The chain uses TRBV7-8 and TRBJ2-1, with 9 positions matching TRBD2. The CDR3 is made up of 18 amino acids. V trimming: 0 bases; J trimming: 5 bases; junction bases outside the gene matches: 11. The V gene's germline CDR1 is SGHVS and CDR2 FQNEAQ. In DNA form, the CDR3 reads TGTGCCAGCAGCTTAGCGAGGAGGCTAGCGGGACTAAACAATGAGCAGTTCTTC. Protein sequence: CASSLARRLAGLNNEQFF.

Points on this clone: Distinct nucleotide sequences in the sample also encode this CDR3. The gene calls are TRBV2 and TRBJ1-4; 7 bases are shared with TRBD1. CDR1 is SNHLY, CDR2 FYNNEI, per germline. After removal of 1 base from V and 4 bases from J, the junction contained 3 bases not matched to a gene. This CDR3 spans 15 amino acids. CDR3 sequence: CASSEGTGGNEKLFF. CDR3 in DNA: TGTGCCAGCAGTGAAGGGACAGGAGGTAATGAAAAACTGTTTTTT. The variable domain in full, completed from reference TRBV2 and TRBJ1-4, reads EPEVTQTPSHQVTQMGQEVILRCVPISNHLYFYWYRQILGQKVEFLVSFYNNEISEKSEIFDDQFSVERPDGSNFTLKIRSTKLEDSAMYFCASSEGTGGNEKLFFGSGTQLSVL.

The chain couples TRBV18 to TRBJ2-1, with a possible D match to TRBD2 (5 bases). The germline CDR1 and CDR2 sequences are KGHSH and LQKENI. Trimming cost V 3 bases and J 0 bases, with 12 bases left between them. The CDR3 has 16 amino acids. The CDR3 coding sequence is TGTGCCAGCTCACCGGTAATGGGGAGCTCCTACAATGAGCAGTTCTTC. It yields the protein CASSPVMGSSYNEQFF.

V gene TRBV30 combines with J gene TRBJ1-2, with 9 bases matching TRBD1. The germline CDR1 and CDR2 sequences are GTSNPN and SVGIG (reference sequence). The CDR3 covers 15 residues. V lost 2 bases, J lost 7 bases, and 11 bases stayed unmatched. As DNA, the CDR3 is TGTGCCTGGAGTACTTTCTTGACAGGGGGAAGTGGCTACACCTTC. It translates to CAWSTFLTGGSGYTF.

The rearrangement links TRBV5-1 to TRBJ2-7, with D possibly matching TRBD2 (6 bases). CDR1 and CDR2 (germline): SGHRS, YFSETQ. Trimming removed 4 bases at V and 3 bases at J, with 14 bases between. This CDR3 has 14 residues. The chain's CDR3 is CASSLLARYYEQYF. The CDR3 coding sequence is TGCGCCAGCAGCCTGCTAGCGAGATACTACGAGCAGTACTTC.

This clone was detected many times. This chain joins TRBV6-6 and TRBJ1-1; 7 bases fit TRBD1. The junction had 9 bases not matched to a gene; V was cut back by 6 bases and J by 5 bases. The CDR3 is made up of 14 amino acids. CDR1 and CDR2 (germline): MNHNY, SVGAGI (reference sequence). The CDR3 DNA follows: TGTGCCAGCAGGCCTACAGGGGAAGGAACTGAAGCTTTCTTT. The encoded protein is CASRPTGEGTEAFF.

The chain couples TRBV30 to TRBJ2-1, with D possibly TRBD2 on 7 matching bases. CDR3 length: 13 amino acids. Germline V lookup: CDR1 GTSNPN, CDR2 SVGIG (reference sequence). V gave up 5 bases and J gave up 8 bases, with 16 bases separating them. The CDR3 DNA follows: TGTGCCTGGCTTAGGGGGGGCGGAGATGAGCAGTTCTTC. Its protein is CAWLRGGGDEQFF.

In this sample, this clone turned up a few times. This rearrangement joins TRBV6-1 to TRBJ1-2; unclear D gene. V lost 4 bases and J 5 bases, leaving 14 bases between the germline ends. CDR1 is MNHNS, CDR2 SASEGT, per germline. The CDR3 is made up of 14 amino acids. CDR3: CASSVLGREYGYTF. The DNA of the CDR3 is TGTGCCAGCAGTGTATTGGGTCGGGAATATGGCTACACCTTC.

This clone was observed a handful of times. The chain links TRBV6-1 to TRBJ2-1; no clear D gene. The CDR3 consists of 15 residues. Trimming pared 3 bases from V and 6 bases from J, leaving 15 bases between. Germline V gene sequence: CDR1 MNHNS, CDR2 SASEGT. The CDR3 bases are TGTGCCAGCAGTGAGCACAGTTCCCTCTCCAATGAGCAGTTCTTC. It translates to CASSEHSSLSNEQFF.

The V call is TRBV28, the J call TRBJ2-1, with 11 bases that match TRBD2. Per the germline V gene, CDR1 is MDHEN and CDR2 is SYDVKM. Germline trimming cut 2 bases from V and 2 bases from J; bases unmatched to any gene: 2. CDR3 length: 16 residues. In nucleotides, the CDR3 is TGTGCCAGCAGTTTAACTAGCGGGGGCCCCTACAATGAGCAGTTCTTC. Translated, it gives CASSLTSGGPYNEQFF.

J is TRBJ2-2 and V is TRBV9; no firm D call. This CDR3 is built from 14 residues. V lost 2 bases to trimming and J lost 1 base, with 6 bases between them. Germline CDR1 SGDLS, CDR2 YYNGEE. For the CDR3, the DNA is TGTGCCAGCAGCGTGGATATGAACACCGGGGAGCTGTTTTTT. It encodes CASSVDMNTGELFF.

The chain uses TRBV9 and TRBJ1-5; D is possibly TRBD1 (6 bases). The V gene lost 7 bases and the J gene lost 7 bases, with 9 bases spanning the gap. Germline CDR1 reads SGDLS; CDR2 reads YYNGEE. There are 11 residues in the CDR3. The CDR3 region is CASGGDQPQHF. CDR3 DNA: TGTGCCAGCGGGGGCGACCAGCCCCAGCATTTT. Based on the CDR3 plus reference TRBV9 and TRBJ1-5, the full variable domain is DSGVTQTPKHLITATGQRVTLRCSPRSGDLSVYWYQQSLDQGLQFLIQYYNGEERAKGNILERFSAQQFPDLHSELNLSSLELGDSALYFCASGGDQPQHFGDGTRLSIL.

The V call is TRBV18, the J call TRBJ2-7; the D is unclear. CDR3 length equals 15 residues. Germline assignment: CDR1 KGHSH and CDR2 LQKENI. V was pared by 3 bases and J by 0 bases, with 12 bases between. The CDR3 region has the DNA TGTGCCAGCTCACCCGCCCAGCTTCCCTCCTACGAGCAGTACTTC. Its protein product is CASSPAQLPSYEQYF.

The chain has TRBV5-4 and TRBJ2-3; D unclear. CDR1 SGHNT and CDR2 YYREEE come from the germline V gene (reference sequence). V lost 0 bases to trimming and J lost 3 bases, with 8 bases between them. The CDR3 has 14 amino acids. The CDR3 coding sequence is TGTGCCAGCAGCTTGGGAAAGAGAACAGATACGCAGTATTTT. Translation gives CASSLGKRTDTQYF.

The chain recombines TRBV4-1 with TRBJ2-7; a weak D match, TRBD1 (6 bases). Germline V gives CDR1 MGHRA, CDR2 YSYEKL. The CDR3 is 15 residues long. V was pared by 1 base and J by 2 bases, with 12 bases between. The CDR3 sequence: CASSQGQEYPYEQYF. In DNA, the CDR3 is TGCGCCAGCAGCCAAGGACAGGAGTACCCCTACGAGCAGTACTTC.